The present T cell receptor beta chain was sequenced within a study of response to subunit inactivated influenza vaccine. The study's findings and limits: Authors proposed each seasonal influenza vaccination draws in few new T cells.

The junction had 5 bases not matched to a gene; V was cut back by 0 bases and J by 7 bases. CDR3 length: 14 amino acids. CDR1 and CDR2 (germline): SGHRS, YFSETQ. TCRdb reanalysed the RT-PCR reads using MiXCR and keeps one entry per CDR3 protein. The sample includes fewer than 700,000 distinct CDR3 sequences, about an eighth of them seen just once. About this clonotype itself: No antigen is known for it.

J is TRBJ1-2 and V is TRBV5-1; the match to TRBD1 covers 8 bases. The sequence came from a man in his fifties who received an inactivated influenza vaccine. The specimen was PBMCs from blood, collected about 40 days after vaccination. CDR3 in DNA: TGCGCCAGCAGCTTGGCGCAGGGGGCGCTTGGCTACACCTTC. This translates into CASSLAQGALGYTF.